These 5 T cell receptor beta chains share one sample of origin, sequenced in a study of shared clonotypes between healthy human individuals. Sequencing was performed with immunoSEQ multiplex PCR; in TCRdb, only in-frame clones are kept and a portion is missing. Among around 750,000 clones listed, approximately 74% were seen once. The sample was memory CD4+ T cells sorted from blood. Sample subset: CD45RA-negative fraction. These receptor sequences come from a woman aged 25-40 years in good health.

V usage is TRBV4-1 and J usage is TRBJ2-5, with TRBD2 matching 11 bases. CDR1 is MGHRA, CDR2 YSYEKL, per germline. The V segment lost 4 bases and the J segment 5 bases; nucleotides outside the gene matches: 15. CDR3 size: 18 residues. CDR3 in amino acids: CASSPPPGLAGGGETQYF. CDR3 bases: TGCGCCAGCAGCCCCCCACCTGGGCTAGCGGGAGGTGGGGAGACCCAGTACTTC.

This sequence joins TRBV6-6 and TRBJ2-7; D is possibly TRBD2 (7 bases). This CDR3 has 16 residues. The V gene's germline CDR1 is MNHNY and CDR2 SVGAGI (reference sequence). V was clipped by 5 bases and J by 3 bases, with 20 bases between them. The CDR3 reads CASSPNRWGGGYEQYF. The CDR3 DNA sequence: TGTGCCAGCAGTCCAAATCGTTGGGGGGGCGGCTACGAGCAGTACTTC.

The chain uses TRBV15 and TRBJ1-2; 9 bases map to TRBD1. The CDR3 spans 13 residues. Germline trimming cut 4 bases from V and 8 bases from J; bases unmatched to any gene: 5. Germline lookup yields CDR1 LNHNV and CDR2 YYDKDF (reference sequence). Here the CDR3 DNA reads TGTGCCACCAGCATCCGGGACAGGGTCGGCTACACCTTC. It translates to CATSIRDRVGYTF.

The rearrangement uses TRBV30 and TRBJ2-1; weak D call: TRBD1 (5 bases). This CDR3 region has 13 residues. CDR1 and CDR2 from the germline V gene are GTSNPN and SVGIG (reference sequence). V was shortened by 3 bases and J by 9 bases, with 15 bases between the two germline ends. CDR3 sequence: CAWRGLGNGEQFF. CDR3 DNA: TGTGCCTGGAGGGGGCTAGGCAACGGTGAGCAGTTCTTC.

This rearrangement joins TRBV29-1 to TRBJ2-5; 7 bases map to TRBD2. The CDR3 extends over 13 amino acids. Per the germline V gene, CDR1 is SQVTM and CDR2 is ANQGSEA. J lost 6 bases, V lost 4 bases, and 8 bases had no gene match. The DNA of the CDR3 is TGCAGCGTTGCGAGCGGGATAGGGAAGACCCAGTACTTC. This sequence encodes CSVASGIGKTQYF.